The 23 T cell receptor beta chains reported below all come from one sample, sequenced in a study of shared clonotypes between healthy human individuals. Sequencing was performed with immunoSEQ multiplex PCR; in TCRdb, only in-frame clones are kept and a portion is missing. The top ten hold 0.064% of the sample, which has 400,000 to 600,000 clones, about 96% seen once. The material sequenced was naive CD4+ T cells sorted from blood. Subset described: CD45RA+ positively selected. These receptors all come from a woman younger than 45 in good health.

This clone was seen once. This sequence joins TRBV7-8 and TRBJ2-2; 11 bases are shared with TRBD2. The CDR3 totals 16 residues. V trimming: 0 bases; J trimming: 8 bases; junction bases outside the gene matches: 5. The germline gives CDR1 SGHVS, CDR2 FQNEAQ. The CDR3 reads CASSLALLAGVGELFF. The CDR3 nucleotides are TGTGCCAGCAGCTTAGCTCTACTAGCGGGAGTTGGGGAGCTGTTTTTT.

CDR3 DNA: TGTGCCAGCAGTTTAAGACACCCAAAGACCCCTGGGAATGACTATGGCTACACCTTC. This codes for CASSLRHPKTPGNDYGYTF. The chain couples TRBV28 to TRBJ1-2; D gene unclear. The CDR3 extends over 19 amino acids. V gave up 2 bases and J gave up 3 bases, with 25 bases separating them. The germline gives CDR1 MDHEN, CDR2 SYDVKM.

This chain links TRBV21-1 with TRBJ2-2; the table names TRBD2, a call not compared with the DNA. TRBV21-1 is given as a pseudogene. The CDR3 is 21 amino acids. CDR3 protein: CASSKRRRTSGRAPNTGELFF. Written as DNA, the CDR3 is TGTGCCAGCAGCAAAAGGAGAAGGACTAGCGGGAGGGCCCCGAACACCGGGGAGCTGTTTTTT.

The genes are TRBV5-7 and TRBJ2-7; D might be TRBD2 (5 bases). TRBV5-7 is an open reading frame whose function is uncertain. CDR3 length: 17 residues. Trimming took 4 bases from V and 0 from J, leaving 20 bases between them. In DNA form, the CDR3 reads TGTGCCAGCAGCCGGACCCTTCTGTGGGAGAACTCCTACGAGCAGTACTTC. Its translation is CASSRTLLWENSYEQYF.

V is TRBV28 and J is TRBJ1-5; D uncertain. V was cut by 7 bases and J by 1 base, with 11 bases left in between. CDR3 length: 14 amino acids. From germline, CDR1 is MDHEN and CDR2 SYDVKM. Here the CDR3 reads CASNGIRSNQPQHF. For the CDR3, the DNA is TGTGCCAGCAATGGGATCAGGAGCAATCAGCCCCAGCATTTT.

The chain carries TRBV28 and TRBJ1-1; 7 nucleotides match TRBD1. Germline CDR1 and CDR2: MDHEN and SYDVKM. This CDR3 region has 12 residues. Losses at the gene ends were 6 bases for V and 5 bases for J; bases not matched to a gene: 3. In DNA form, the CDR3 reads TGTGCCAGCAGCCAGGACAGGACTGAAGCTTTCTTT. Protein: CASSQDRTEAFF.

V usage is TRBV27 and J usage is TRBJ1-4, with 9 bases identical to TRBD1. The V gene's germline CDR1 is MNHEY and CDR2 SMNVEV (reference sequence). V shed 6 bases and J 7 bases; nucleotides not matched to a gene: 12. This CDR3 is built from 16 residues. Here the CDR3 DNA reads TGTGCCAGCAGCCAATACATAACAGGGGGCGTTGAAAAACTGTTTTTT. Translation: CASSQYITGGVEKLFF.

This clone showed up just once. The rearrangement joins TRBV6-1 to TRBJ2-3; D not resolved. This CDR3 has 12 residues. Deletions cut 10 bases from V and 0 bases from J, with 8 bases between. Germline CDR1 is MNHNS and CDR2 is SASEGT. CDR3 sequence: CATMTSTDTQYF. DNA for the CDR3: TGTGCCACCATGACTAGCACAGATACGCAGTATTTT.

The chain employs TRBV18 and TRBJ1-4, with 9 bases aligning to TRBD1. The CDR3 covers 15 residues. V dropped 0 bases and J dropped 8; count of bases not matched to a gene: 4. In germline, CDR1 is KGHSH, CDR2 LQKENI. CDR3 sequence reads: CASSPPGQGGEKLFF. DNA of the CDR3: TGTGCCAGCTCACCACCGGGACAGGGAGGAGAAAAACTGTTTTTT.

This chain links TRBV10-2 with TRBJ2-4, with D unresolved. Germline-derived CDR1 and CDR2 are WSHSY and SAAADI. This CDR3 contains 16 residues. Trimming pared 2 bases from V and 0 bases from J, leaving 11 bases between. CDR3 amino acids: CASSEQQILAKNIQYF. In DNA, the CDR3 is TGCGCCAGCAGTGAGCAGCAGATACTAGCCAAAAACATTCAGTACTTC.

The chain couples TRBV19 to TRBJ2-5; D might be TRBD1 or TRBD2, each matching 5 bases. The DNA end lines up better with TRBJ2-7; the J call may be wrong. The CDR3 contains 15 residues. In germline, CDR1 is LNHDA, CDR2 SQIVND (reference sequence). The CDR3 here is CASSIVGTPSYEQYF. The DNA of the CDR3 is TGTGCCAGTAGTATAGTCGGGACGCCTTCCTACGAGCAGTACTTC.

The chain carries TRBV2 and TRBJ1-3; no clear D gene. Trimming pared 8 bases from V and 0 bases from J, leaving 14 bases between. Germline assignment: CDR1 SNHLY and CDR2 FYNNEI. The length of the CDR3 is 15 residues. CDR3 sequence: CASGSHPSSGNTIYF. The DNA of the CDR3 is TGTGCCAGCGGAAGTCACCCGAGCTCTGGAAACACCATATATTTT.

The rearrangement uses TRBV4-1 and TRBJ1-2, with 7 bases fitting TRBD1. CDR3 length equals 17 residues. V shed 2 bases, J shed 2 bases, and the junction held 11 bases outside the gene matches. Germline V gene data show CDR1 as MGHRA and CDR2 as YSYEKL. The CDR3, as DNA: TGCGCCAGCAGCCAACCCGCACAGGGGCTTAAAAACTATGGCTACACCTTC. Its protein product is CASSQPAQGLKNYGYTF.

This sequence joins TRBV19 and TRBJ2-1, with 15 bases matching TRBD2. The CDR3 runs to 16 residues. With 2 bases clipped from V and 7 bases from J, the junction kept 3 bases outside the gene matches. Germline V gene data show CDR1 as LNHDA and CDR2 as SQIVND (reference sequence). In DNA form, the CDR3 reads TGTGCCAGTAGTATACGAGGGACTAGCGGGAGGAATGAGCAGTTCTTC. Translation: CASSIRGTSGRNEQFF.

V gene TRBV28 combines with J gene TRBJ2-1; D unresolved. V lost 5 bases to trimming and J lost 7 bases, with 6 bases between them. The CDR3 is made up of 11 amino acids. Germline V gene data show CDR1 as MDHEN and CDR2 as SYDVKM. CDR3: CASSTRNEQFF. CDR3 coding DNA: TGTGCCAGCAGTACACGGAATGAGCAGTTCTTC.

This chain joins TRBV5-1 and TRBJ1-1; D is uncertain. Germline V gene lookup returns CDR1 SGHRS and CDR2 YFSETQ. The CDR3 is 15 amino acids. Trimming cost V 3 bases and J 0 bases, with 12 bases left between them. The CDR3 sequence is CASSYTPEVNTEAFF. DNA for the CDR3: TGCGCCAGCAGCTACACGCCTGAGGTGAACACTGAAGCTTTCTTT.

The chain employs TRBV7-9 and TRBJ1-2; no clear D gene. The ends were cut back, 1 base at V and 8 bases at J, with 8 bases in the middle. Germline V lookup: CDR1 SEHNR, CDR2 FQNEAQ (reference sequence). The CDR3 sequence is 12 residues long. The CDR3 bases are TGTGCCAGCAGCTTAGAGGGCGTGGGCTACACCTTC. Translation: CASSLEGVGYTF.

In this sample, this clone turned up once. This chain's CDR3 is CASRKLAGGTDTQYF. CDR3 bases: TGTGCCAGCAGGAAACTAGCGGGAGGAACAGATACGCAGTATTTT. V is TRBV6-5 and J is TRBJ2-3; 12 nucleotides align to TRBD2. Germline V gives CDR1 MNHEY, CDR2 SVGAGI. J lost 3 bases, V lost 6 bases, and 4 bases had no gene match. The CDR3 is 15 residues long.

CDR3 in amino acids: CSAATGGETGYTF. The CDR3 DNA reads TGCAGCGCAGCTACAGGGGGCGAAACGGGCTACACCTTC. The chain uses TRBV29-1 and TRBJ1-2; 9 bases line up with TRBD1. Germline CDR1 SQVTM, CDR2 ANQGSEA. The ends lost 7 bases at V and 8 bases at J; junction bases unmatched: 11. This CDR3 has 13 residues.

This CDR3 is CASSGAPGQSTGELFF. The CDR3 coding sequence is TGCGCCAGCAGCGGAGCGCCGGGACAAAGCACCGGGGAGCTGTTTTTT. The rearrangement links TRBV5-1 to TRBJ2-2; possible D gene TRBD1, 6 bases. Germline V CDR1 and CDR2: SGHRS, YFSETQ. The CDR3 spans 16 residues. V gave up 4 bases and J gave up 4 bases, with 17 bases separating them.

The V call is TRBV19, the J call TRBJ2-7; perhaps D is TRBD1 or TRBD2 (5 bases each). The CDR3 spans 12 residues. CDR1 is LNHDA, CDR2 SQIVND, per germline (reference sequence). The V end lost 7 bases, the J end lost 3 bases, and 10 bases lay between the germline ends. The CDR3 loop reads CASTGRNYEQYF. The CDR3 coding sequence is TGTGCCAGTACGGGACGGAACTACGAGCAGTACTTC.

This chain links TRBV7-2 with TRBJ2-7; D possibly corresponds to TRBD2 (5 bases). CDR1 and CDR2 (germline): SGHTA, FQGNSA. V dropped 5 bases and J dropped 7 bases, with 18 bases sitting between them. The CDR3 spans 14 residues. The CDR3 region has the DNA TGTGCCAGCAGCCTACTGAATTCCGGGGATGAGCAGTACTTC. It encodes CASSLLNSGDEQYF.

V is TRBV15 and J is TRBJ1-1, with no clear D. Trimming shortened V by 3 bases and J by 0 bases, and 5 bases separated the two germline ends. Germline CDR1 reads LNHNV; CDR2 reads YYDKDF (reference sequence). This CDR3 contains 13 residues. CDR3 residues: CATSRTVNTEAFF. DNA for the CDR3: TGTGCCACCAGCAGGACCGTGAACACTGAAGCTTTCTTT. The full variable domain, in which reference TRBV15 and TRBJ1-1 provide the parts outside the CDR3, is DAMVIQNPRYQVTQFGKPVTLSCSQTLNHNVMYWYQQKSSQAPKLLFHYYDKDFNNEADTPDNFQSRRPNTSFCFLDIRSPGLGDTAMYLCATSRTVNTEAFFGQGTRLTVV.